This TCR beta chain was profiled in a study of cytomegalovirus exposure and HLA in healthy donors. Study-level findings and limits: Later analysis associated a missense DCLRE1C variant with TCR beta V- and J-gene trimming. Presence/absence analysis assumed near-uniform sequencing depth across donors. In a later analysis, at a false discovery rate of 0.05, 15,000 to 20,000 TCR beta sequences matched HLA alleles.

PCR was performed using 60 Vbeta and 13 Jbeta primers. TCRdb keeps only in-frame clones here, not all; method: immunoSEQ multiplex PCR. The data hold 150,000 to 170,000 clones, with approximately 80% observed a single time. This clone was picked up one time. Its antigen is unknown. The CDR3 spans 16 residues. Germline CDR1 MDHEN, CDR2 SYDVKM. V lost 6 bases to trimming and J lost 5 bases, with 20 bases between them. Sequencing used PBMCs. This chain uses TRBV28 with TRBJ2-1, with a possible D match to TRBD2 (5 bases). The sequence was collected from a woman in her forties in good health and CMV-seropositive. The CDR3 protein is CASSPSRATTHNEQFF. CDR3 nucleotides: TGTGCCAGCAGCCCTTCGAGGGCGACCACTCACAATGAGCAGTTCTTC.